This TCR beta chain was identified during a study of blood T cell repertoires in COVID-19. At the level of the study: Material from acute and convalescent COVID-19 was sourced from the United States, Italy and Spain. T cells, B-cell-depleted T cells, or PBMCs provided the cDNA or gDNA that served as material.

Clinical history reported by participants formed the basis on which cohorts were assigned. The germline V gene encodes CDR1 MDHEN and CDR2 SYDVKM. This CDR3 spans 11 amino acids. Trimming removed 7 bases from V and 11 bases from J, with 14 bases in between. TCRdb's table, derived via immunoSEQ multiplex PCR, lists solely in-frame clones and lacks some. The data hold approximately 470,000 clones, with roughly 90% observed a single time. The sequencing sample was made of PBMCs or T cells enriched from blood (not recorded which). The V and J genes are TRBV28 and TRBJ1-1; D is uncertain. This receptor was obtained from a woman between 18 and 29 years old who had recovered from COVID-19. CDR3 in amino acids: CASTTREWAFF. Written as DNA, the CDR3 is TGTGCCAGCACCACTCGCGAGTGGGCTTTCTTT. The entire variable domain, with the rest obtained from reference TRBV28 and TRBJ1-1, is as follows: DVKVTQSSRYLVKRTGEKVFLECVQDMDHENMFWYRQDPGLGLRLIYFSYDVKMKEKGDIPEGYSVSREKKERFSLILESASTNQTSMYLCASTTREWAFFGQGTRLTVV.